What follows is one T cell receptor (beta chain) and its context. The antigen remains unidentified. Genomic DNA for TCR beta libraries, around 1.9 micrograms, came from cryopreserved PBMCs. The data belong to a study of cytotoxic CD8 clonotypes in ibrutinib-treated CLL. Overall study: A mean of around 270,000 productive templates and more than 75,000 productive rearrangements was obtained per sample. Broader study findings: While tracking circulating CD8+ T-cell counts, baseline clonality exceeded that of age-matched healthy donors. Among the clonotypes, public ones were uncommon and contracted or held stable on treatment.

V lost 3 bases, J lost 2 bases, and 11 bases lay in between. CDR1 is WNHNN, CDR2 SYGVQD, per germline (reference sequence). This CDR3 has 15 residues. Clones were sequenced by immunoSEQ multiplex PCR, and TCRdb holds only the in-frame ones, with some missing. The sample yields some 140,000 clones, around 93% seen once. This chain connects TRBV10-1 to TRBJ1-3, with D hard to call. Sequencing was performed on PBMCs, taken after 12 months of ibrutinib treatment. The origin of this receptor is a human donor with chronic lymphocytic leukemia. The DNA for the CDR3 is TGCGCCAGCAGTGACGCGGATTCGACTGGAAACACCATATATTTT. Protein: CASSDADSTGNTIYF.